This T cell receptor beta chain was identified during a study of neurological immune-mediated disorders. In this sample, this clonotype turned up a few times. TCRdb reanalysed the 5' RACE reads using MiXCR and keeps one entry per CDR3 protein. The sample comprises some 66,000 distinct CDR3 sequences, 3.4% of which are singletons, and over 3.5% rests with the top ten. Trimming pared 7 bases from V and 6 bases from J, leaving 10 bases between. This CDR3 spans 11 amino acids. Germline V gene data show CDR1 as MNHEY and CDR2 as SVGAGI. The rearrangement joins TRBV6-5 to TRBJ2-7, with D perhaps assigned TRBD1 or TRBD2 (5 bases each). Material for sequencing was PBMCs. This sequence was found in a man between 35 and 55 years old with multiple sclerosis. CDR3 protein: CASTDGGEQYF. As DNA, the CDR3 is TGTGCCAGCACCGATGGGGGCGAGCAGTACTTC.